Following are 26 T cell receptor beta chains from one sample sequenced in a study of human T cells and chemical hapten exposure. TCRdb re-called the RACE reads through MiXCR, storing one row per CDR3 protein. Here the sample spans approximately 340,000 distinct CDR3 sequences, about 7% being singletons. Indicated time point: patch test 1, 2 weeks after DPC sensitization. Treatment defined: therapeutic diphenylcyclopropenone sensitization with weekly scalp DPC. The sample in question was whole blood, obtained in connection with sensitization to the hapten diphenylcyclopropenone (DPC). These receptors came from a woman younger than 35 with alopecia areata. Some clones in this sample may be carry-over from other donors' samples.

This clonotype occurred many times. The chain is built from TRBV11-2 and TRBJ2-5, with 7 bases that match TRBD1. Germline V gene lookup returns CDR1 SGHAT and CDR2 FQNNGV. V gave up 7 bases and J gave up 1 base; unmatched junction bases: 3. This CDR3 spans 13 amino acids. CDR3 sequence reads: CASTGTAQETQYF. In DNA form, the CDR3 reads TGTGCCAGCACGGGGACAGCCCAAGAGACCCAGTACTTC.

V usage is TRBV6-1 and J usage is TRBJ2-3; TRBD2 matches at 9 bases. There are 14 residues in the CDR3. Germline CDR1 and CDR2: MNHNS and SASEGT. V trimming: 10 bases; J trimming: 4 bases; junction bases outside the gene matches: 9. Here the CDR3 reads CATRGGAGSDTQYF. The CDR3 DNA reads as TGTGCCACCCGCGGGGGGGCCGGTTCAGATACGCAGTATTTT.

The chain is built from TRBV7-2 and TRBJ1-2; TRBD1 might be the D (5 bases). The ends were cut back, 9 bases at V and 0 bases at J, with 17 bases in the middle. This CDR3 is built from 15 residues. Germline V lookup: CDR1 SGHTA, CDR2 FQGNSA. CDR3 amino acids: CASGTGRPSNYGYTF. CDR3 nucleotides: TGTGCCAGTGGGACGGGCAGACCATCTAACTATGGCTACACCTTC.

This clonotype has a handful of counts. The CDR3 loop is CAIRESLQETQYF. Written as DNA, the CDR3 is TGTGCCATCAGGGAATCCCTACAAGAGACCCAGTACTTC. This chain links TRBV10-3 with TRBJ2-5; no firm D call. The CDR3 has 13 residues. Trimming cost V 6 bases and J 2 bases, with 10 bases left between them. CDR1 and CDR2 (germline): ENHRY, SYGVKD.

This clonotype was recorded a few times. The CDR3 region has the DNA TGTGCCAGCAGCTCCGGACTAGCGGGGAAATACAATGAGCAGTTCTTC. Protein sequence: CASSSGLAGKYNEQFF. The genes are TRBV7-2 and TRBJ2-1; 12 positions match TRBD2. Germline V gene sequence: CDR1 SGHTA, CDR2 FQGNSA. V lost 4 bases to trimming and J lost 4 bases; unmatched junction nucleotides: 5. There are 16 residues in the CDR3.

Ten or more counts support this clonotype. V is TRBV6-5 and J is TRBJ2-5; D is unresolved. The V end was cut by 2 bases, the J end by 0 bases, with 10 bases between. This CDR3 is 15 amino acids long. The germline gives CDR1 MNHEY, CDR2 SVGAGI. CDR3 amino acids: CASSYTYQYQETQYF. CDR3 sequence (DNA): TGTGCCAGCAGTTACACCTACCAGTACCAAGAGACCCAGTACTTC.

A note on this clonotype: Since a much larger clone is just one base distant, this may be a read error. The chain links TRBV21-1 to TRBJ1-5; whether TRBD1, the table's D call, matches the DNA was not checked. TRBV21-1 is an annotated pseudogene. There are 14 residues in the CDR3. The CDR3 here is CASRKGTQSEPQHF. CDR3 bases: TGTGCCAGCAGAAAGGGGACACAGTCGGAGCCCCAGCATTTT.

This clonotype was recorded a few times. The rearrangement uses TRBV6-2 or TRBV6-3 and TRBJ2-5, with 9 nucleotides matching TRBD2. Germline CDR1 is MNHEY and CDR2 is SVGEGT. With 7 bases clipped from V and 0 bases from J, the junction kept 9 bases outside the gene matches. The CDR3 sequence is 16 residues long. CDR3 amino acids: CASTTIAGGYQETQYF. CDR3 DNA: TGTGCCAGCACTACGATCGCGGGGGGGTACCAAGAGACCCAGTACTTC.

This clonotype was recorded many times. The genes are TRBV29-1 and TRBJ1-2, with 7 bases aligning to TRBD1. From germline, CDR1 is SQVTM and CDR2 ANQGSEA. CDR3 size: 11 residues. V lost 1 base, J lost 13 bases, and 6 bases stayed unmatched. CDR3 bases: TGCAGCGTTGAAGGAGGGGGCGCTTCCACCTTC. Residues: CSVEGGGASTF.

This clonotype was detected a few times. The junction departs from germline at one end; a sequencing error may be responsible. The gene calls are TRBV3-1 and TRBJ2-3; maybe TRBD2 (6 bases). The CDR3 is 13 amino acids. Germline CDR1 reads LGHDT; CDR2 reads YNNKEL (reference sequence). CDR3 sequence: CAGRAGGTDTQYF. The CDR3 DNA sequence: TGTGCCGGCAGGGCTGGGGGGACAGATACGCAGTATTTT.

The table lists this clonotype with many counts. The V gene is TRBV27, the J gene TRBJ2-1; D remains unclear. V lost 6 bases to trimming and J lost 0 bases, with 9 bases between them. Per germline, CDR1 MNHEY and CDR2 SMNVEV (reference sequence). CDR3 size: 14 residues. In DNA form, the CDR3 reads TGTGCCAGCAGGCAAGCGATCTCCTACAATGAGCAGTTCTTC. It yields the protein CASRQAISYNEQFF.

This clonotype has at least ten counts. This sequence joins TRBV7-2 and TRBJ1-1; possibly TRBD1 for D (5 bases). The CDR3 totals 15 residues. V was shortened by 3 bases and J by 5 bases, with 16 bases between the two germline ends. Germline CDR1 SGHTA, CDR2 FQGNSA. The CDR3 loop reads CASSLFGARGTEAFF. DNA of the CDR3: TGTGCCAGCAGCTTGTTTGGGGCCCGGGGGACTGAAGCTTTCTTT.

This clonotype has only a few counts. The V and J genes are TRBV6-2 or TRBV6-3 and TRBJ2-3, with TRBD1 matching 9 bases. The V gene end was trimmed by 5 bases and the J gene end by 2 bases; junction bases not matched to a gene: 11. Looked up from germline, CDR1 is MNHEY and CDR2 is SVGEGT. The CDR3 loop spans 17 amino acids. As DNA, the CDR3 is TGTGCCAGCAGTCCCTTCAGACAGGGGGTAGACACAGATACGCAGTATTTT. This sequence encodes CASSPFRQGVDTDTQYF.

The table lists this clonotype with a count of one. The J gene is TRBJ2-3, the V gene TRBV6-2 or TRBV6-3; 11 positions match TRBD1. V gave up 4 bases and J gave up 1 base; unmatched junction bases: 7. CDR3 length equals 17 residues. In germline, CDR1 is MNHEY, CDR2 SVGEGT. This CDR3 is CASSSGTGGTGTDTQYF. CDR3 bases: TGTGCCAGCAGTTCCGGGACAGGGGGAACGGGCACAGATACGCAGTATTTT.

The genes are TRBV3-1 and TRBJ1-1; 8 bases align to TRBD1. There are 16 residues in the CDR3. V gave up 3 bases and J gave up 0 bases; unmatched junction bases: 6. The V gene's germline CDR1 is LGHDT and CDR2 YNNKEL (reference sequence). CDR3 bases: TGTGCCAGCAGCCAGCGGTGGACAGGGTTGAACACTGAAGCTTTCTTT. It translates to CASSQRWTGLNTEAFF.

This clonotype was found many times. The chain couples TRBV12-3 or TRBV12-4 to TRBJ2-4, with D tentatively TRBD1 or TRBD2 (5 bases each). The CDR3 loop spans 16 amino acids. V lost 4 bases and J lost 0, with 13 bases in between. In DNA, the CDR3 is TGTGCCAGCAGTTACGGGACCGGGACAGCCAAAAACATTCAGTACTTC. This translates into CASSYGTGTAKNIQYF.

This clonotype has ten or more counts. The chain recombines TRBV2 with TRBJ2-1; 9 bases are a match to TRBD2. CDR1 and CDR2 (germline): SNHLY, FYNNEI. This CDR3 is built from 15 residues. V shed 7 bases, J shed 4 bases, and the junction held 8 bases outside the gene matches. CDR3 amino acids: CASTRGTSGYNEQFF. The CDR3 bases are TGTGCCAGCACCAGGGGAACTAGCGGGTACAATGAGCAGTTCTTC.

This clonotype was recorded at least ten times. The V gene is TRBV5-5, the J gene TRBJ2-5; D is perhaps TRBD2 (6 bases). CDR1 is SGHKS and CDR2 is YYEKEE in the germline V gene (reference sequence). Trimming took off 4 bases at V and 2 bases at J, with 15 bases between the two ends. CDR3 length equals 15 residues. CDR3 protein: CASSIDNLAQETQYF. CDR3 nucleotide sequence: TGTGCCAGCAGCATCGACAACCTAGCGCAAGAGACCCAGTACTTC. The whole variable domain, filled in from reference TRBV5-5 and TRBJ2-5, reads DAGVTQSPTHLIKTRGQQVTLRCSPISGHKSVSWYQQVLGQGPQFIFQYYEKEERGRGNFPDRFSARQFPNYSSELNVNALLLGDSALYLCASSIDNLAQETQYFGPGTRLLVL.

This clonotype has ten or more counts. The rearrangement links TRBV12-3 or TRBV12-4 to TRBJ1-2; D remains ambiguous. The CDR3 runs 13 residues. Deletions cut 2 bases from V and 8 bases from J, with 12 bases between. CDR3 protein: CASSLYNHEGYTF. The CDR3 DNA sequence: TGTGCCAGCAGTTTATACAATCACGAAGGCTACACCTTC.

This clonotype was recorded many times. This rearrangement joins TRBV6-6 to TRBJ2-3; D remains ambiguous. This CDR3 region has 11 residues. CDR1 MNHNY and CDR2 SVGAGI come from the germline V gene (reference sequence). V was shortened by 6 bases and J by 2 bases, with 3 bases between the two germline ends. The CDR3 sequence: CASRDTDTQYF. For the CDR3, the DNA is TGTGCCAGCAGGGACACAGATACGCAGTATTTT.

This clonotype appeared many times. The chain couples TRBV3-1 to TRBJ2-1; D is possibly TRBD1 (5 bases). V gave up 1 base and J gave up 9 bases, with 10 bases separating them. Per the germline V gene, CDR1 is LGHDT and CDR2 is YNNKEL (reference sequence). The CDR3 is made up of 13 amino acids. CDR3 DNA sequence: TGTGCCAGCAGCCAAGTCGCTACAGGTGAGCAGTTCTTC. Its protein product is CASSQVATGEQFF.

The rearrangement uses TRBV6-2 or TRBV6-3 and TRBJ1-4; D unresolved. Germline V gene sequence: CDR1 MNHEY, CDR2 SVGEGT. The CDR3 spans 13 residues. The V end was cut by 6 bases, the J end by 5 bases, with 10 bases between. The CDR3 coding sequence is TGTGCCAGCAGGCGGAATTCGAATGAAAAACTGTTTTTT. It encodes CASRRNSNEKLFF.

This clonotype was counted ten times or more. The gene calls are TRBV4-3 and TRBJ1-2; no clear D gene. The germline CDR1 and CDR2 sequences are LGHNA and YSLEER. This CDR3 spans 14 amino acids. Trimming removed 4 bases from V and 2 bases from J, with 11 bases in between. Written as DNA, the CDR3 is TGCGCCAGCAGCCGGACGACAAACAACTATGGCTACACCTTC. This sequence encodes CASSRTTNNYGYTF.

The chain uses TRBV3-1 and TRBJ1-2; possibly TRBD1 for D (5 bases). Trimming left V 4 bases short and J 2 bases short, with 20 bases between. Germline assignment: CDR1 LGHDT and CDR2 YNNKEL (reference sequence). The length of the CDR3 is 17 residues. CDR3 in amino acids: CASSPLPTGVGNYGYTF. Written as DNA, the CDR3 is TGTGCCAGCAGCCCGCTTCCTACAGGAGTAGGAAACTATGGCTACACCTTC.

This clonotype has a count of ten or more. The CDR3 DNA is TGCAGTGCTAGCCCTAGCGGGGGTAACCTCCAAGAGACCCAGTACTTC. Encoded protein: CSASPSGGNLQETQYF. The V call is TRBV20-1, the J call TRBJ2-5, with 10 bases that match TRBD2. The length of the CDR3 is 16 residues. V dropped 3 bases and J dropped 1; count of bases not matched to a gene: 8. Germline V gene sequence: CDR1 DFQATT, CDR2 SNEGSKA (reference sequence).

CDR3 bases: TGCGCCAGCAGCCGGTTTACAGGGCCCAATCAGCCCCAGCATTTT. It translates to CASSRFTGPNQPQHF. This rearrangement joins TRBV4-3 to TRBJ1-5, with D perhaps TRBD1 (6 bases). The CDR3 is 15 residues long. Germline V gene sequence: CDR1 LGHNA, CDR2 YSLEER. The V and J ends lost 4 bases and 3 bases respectively, with 13 bases between them.